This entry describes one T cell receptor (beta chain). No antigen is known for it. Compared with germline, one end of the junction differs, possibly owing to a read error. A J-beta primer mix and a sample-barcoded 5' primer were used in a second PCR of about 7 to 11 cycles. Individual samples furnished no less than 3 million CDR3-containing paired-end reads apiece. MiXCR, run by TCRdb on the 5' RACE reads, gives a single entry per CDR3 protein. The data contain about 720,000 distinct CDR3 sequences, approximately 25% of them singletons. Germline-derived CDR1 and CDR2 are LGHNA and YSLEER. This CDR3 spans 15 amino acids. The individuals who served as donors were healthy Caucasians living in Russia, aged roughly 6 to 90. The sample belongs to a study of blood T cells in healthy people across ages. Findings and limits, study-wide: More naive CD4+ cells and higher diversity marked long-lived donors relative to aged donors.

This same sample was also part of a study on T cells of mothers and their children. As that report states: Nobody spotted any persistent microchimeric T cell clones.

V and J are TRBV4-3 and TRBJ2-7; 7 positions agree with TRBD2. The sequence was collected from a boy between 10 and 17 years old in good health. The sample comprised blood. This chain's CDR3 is CARSQGYGGTYEQYF. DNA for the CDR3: TGCGCCCGCAGCCAAGGGTACGGGGGGACCTACGAGCAGTACTTC.